One and the same sample provided the 21 T cell receptor beta chains below, sequenced in a study of cytomegalovirus exposure and HLA in healthy donors. The PCR used 60 Vbeta and 13 Jbeta primers. Assay: immunoSEQ multiplex PCR; the TCRdb copy retains only in-frame clones and omits some. The specimen's table records 95,000 to 150,000 clones. The specimen sequenced was PBMCs. Every receptor here comes from a man between 25 and 39 years old in good health and CMV-seronegative.

V is TRBV7-2 and J is TRBJ2-1; 12 bases line up with TRBD2. The germline V gene encodes CDR1 SGHTA and CDR2 FQGNSA. The V gene end was trimmed by 4 bases and the J gene end by 7 bases; junction bases not matched to a gene: 2. The CDR3 spans 14 residues. CDR3 residues: CASSSSGRANEQFF. The CDR3 DNA reads TGTGCCAGCAGCTCTAGCGGGAGGGCTAATGAGCAGTTCTTC.

The V gene is TRBV30, the J gene TRBJ2-7, with D perhaps matching TRBD1 (5 bases). The germline V and J ends were trimmed by 2 bases and 3 bases, with 11 bases remaining between them. This CDR3 is 13 amino acids long. CDR1 is GTSNPN and CDR2 is SVGIG in the germline V gene (reference sequence). The CDR3 here is CAWSRQSNYEQYF. The CDR3 coding sequence is TGTGCCTGGAGTCGACAGAGTAACTACGAGCAGTACTTC.

The chain is built from TRBV28 and TRBJ2-5; 10 bases align to TRBD2. Trimming removed 2 bases from V and 3 bases from J; junction bases left unmatched: 0. The CDR3 sequence is 14 residues long. Germline V lookup: CDR1 MDHEN, CDR2 SYDVKM. The CDR3: CASSLLAGEETQYF. The CDR3 DNA reads as TGTGCCAGCAGTTTACTAGCGGGAGAAGAGACCCAGTACTTC.

This sequence joins TRBV9 and TRBJ1-6; TRBD1 aligns across 7 bases. V gave up 3 bases and J gave up 5 bases; unmatched junction bases: 2. This CDR3 contains 14 residues. Germline CDR1 SGDLS, CDR2 YYNGEE. The CDR3, as DNA: TGTGCCAGCAGCGGGACAGGCAATAATTCACCCCTCCACTTT. Translated, it gives CASSGTGNNSPLHF. Full variable domain (rest looked up from reference TRBV9 and TRBJ1-6): DSGVTQTPKHLITATGQRVTLRCSPRSGDLSVYWYQQSLDQGLQFLIQYYNGEERAKGNILERFSAQQFPDLHSELNLSSLELGDSALYFCASSGTGNNSPLHFGNGTRLTVT.

This chain links TRBV5-1 with TRBJ1-2; 7 bases agree with TRBD1. This CDR3 has 14 amino acids. Looked up from germline, CDR1 is SGHRS and CDR2 is YFSETQ. Unmatched junction bases numbered 9, after V lost 2 bases and J lost 8 bases. CDR3 DNA sequence: TGCGCCAGCAGCTTATCTGAACAGGGGATGGGCTACACCTTC. This codes for CASSLSEQGMGYTF.

This chain joins TRBV10-3 and TRBJ2-3; TRBD2 matches 7 bases. This CDR3 contains 13 residues. CDR1 and CDR2 (germline): ENHRY, SYGVKD. Trimming cost V 7 bases and J 2 bases; bases outside gene matches: 3. The CDR3 DNA is TGTGCCATCACTACTAGCGCCACAGATACGCAGTATTTT. The encoded protein is CAITTSATDTQYF.

The gene calls are TRBV19 and TRBJ2-7, with 10 bases aligning to TRBD2. Germline assignment: CDR1 LNHDA and CDR2 SQIVND (reference sequence). J was trimmed by 3 bases and V by 3 bases; bases with no gene match: 14. The CDR3 is made up of 18 amino acids. Written as DNA, the CDR3 is TGTGCCAGTAGTATCCGGTCAAGCGGGAGGGTGAAGGGCTACGAGCAGTACTTC. Its protein product is CASSIRSSGRVKGYEQYF.

The CDR3 coding sequence is TGTGCCAGCAGCCTTCCTTCGGGGGATACGCAGTATTTT. It is translated as CASSLPSGDTQYF. J is TRBJ2-3 and V is TRBV9; tentatively, D is TRBD2 (5 bases). The V gene lost 4 bases and the J gene lost 6 bases, with 12 bases spanning the gap. Per germline, CDR1 SGDLS and CDR2 YYNGEE. This CDR3 has 13 amino acids.

The V and J genes are TRBV30 and TRBJ2-6, with D possibly TRBD1 on 8 matching bases. The V and J ends lost 3 bases and 0 bases respectively, with 15 bases between them. Germline assignment: CDR1 GTSNPN and CDR2 SVGIG (reference sequence). The CDR3 runs to 17 residues. The CDR3 is CAWSKTGGGSGANVLTF. As DNA, the CDR3 is TGTGCCTGGAGCAAAACAGGGGGGGGCTCTGGGGCCAACGTCCTGACTTTC.

The rearrangement joins TRBV19 to TRBJ1-2; D not resolved. This CDR3 contains 14 residues. V lost 4 bases and J 0 bases, leaving 9 bases between the germline ends. Germline lookup yields CDR1 LNHDA and CDR2 SQIVND (reference sequence). The CDR3 here is CASSNVPSNYGYTF. In DNA form, the CDR3 reads TGTGCCAGTAGTAATGTCCCATCTAACTATGGCTACACCTTC.

As regards this clone: A read error may produce the germline difference seen at one junction end. This sample includes further DNA sequences coding for the same CDR3. The V and J genes are TRBV7-2 and TRBJ2-5, with D uncertain. CDR3 size: 13 residues. The germline V gene has CDR1 SGHTA and CDR2 FQGNSA. CDR3 DNA: TGTGCCAGTAGCTCGCCGGTTGAAGAGACCCAGTACTTC. Translation gives CASSSPVEETQYF. The variable domain in full, completed from reference TRBV7-2 and TRBJ2-5, reads GAGVSQSPSNKVTEKGKDVELRCDPISGHTALYWYRQSLGQGLEFLIYFQGNSAPDKSGLPSDRFSAERTGGSVSTLTIQRTQQEDSAVYLCASSSPVEETQYFGPGTRLLVL.

The chain employs TRBV7-9 and TRBJ1-6; D remains ambiguous. The germline gives CDR1 SEHNR, CDR2 FQNEAQ (reference sequence). Trimming stripped 7 bases from V and 2 bases from J, with 15 bases between. This CDR3 comprises 16 residues. The CDR3 coding sequence is TGTGCCAGCACCCATGAGGCCGCCCCCTATAATTCACCCCTCCACTTT. Its protein is CASTHEAAPYNSPLHF.

DNA of the CDR3: TGTGCCAGCAGCTTACAAGGGGAGGCCCATGGCGAGCAGTACTTC. Its translation is CASSLQGEAHGEQYF. The genes are TRBV11-3 and TRBJ2-7; D perhaps matches TRBD2 (6 bases). Germline CDR1 is SGHNT and CDR2 is YENEEA. Trimming stripped 2 bases from V and 6 bases from J, with 17 bases between. This CDR3 contains 15 residues.

The chain carries TRBV27 and TRBJ2-2; 8 positions agree with TRBD2. This CDR3 comprises 15 residues. Losses at the gene ends were 5 bases for V and 1 base for J; bases not matched to a gene: 3. Germline V gives CDR1 MNHEY, CDR2 SMNVEV (reference sequence). In nucleotides, the CDR3 is TGTGCCAGCAGTCTACTAGCGGTGAACACCGGGGAGCTGTTTTTT. Translating gives CASSLLAVNTGELFF.

This rearrangement joins TRBV19 to TRBJ2-5, with D possibly matching TRBD1 (5 bases). The DNA end lines up better with TRBJ2-7; the J call may be wrong. Germline V gene data show CDR1 as LNHDA and CDR2 as SQIVND (reference sequence). The CDR3 extends over 14 amino acids. CDR3 sequence (DNA): TGTGCCAGTAGTATTGAGCAGGGTTCCTACGAGCAGTACTTC. This translates into CASSIEQGSYEQYF.

The CDR3 sequence: CASSTTTGALEAFF. In nucleotides, the CDR3 is TGCGCCAGCAGCACCACGACAGGGGCCCTTGAAGCTTTCTTT. This rearrangement joins TRBV5-1 to TRBJ1-1, with 8 bases lining up with TRBD1. Germline CDR1 and CDR2: SGHRS and YFSETQ. The CDR3 has 14 amino acids. Trimming removed 4 bases from V and 7 bases from J; junction bases left unmatched: 9.

CDR3 loop: CASSYLTGQPEAFF. In DNA form, the CDR3 reads TGTGCCAGCAGTTACCTGACCGGACAGCCCGAAGCTTTCTTT. The rearrangement joins TRBV6-6 to TRBJ1-1; tentatively, D is TRBD1 (6 bases). Germline V lookup: CDR1 MNHNY, CDR2 SVGAGI (reference sequence). The V end lost 2 bases, the J end lost 8 bases, and 15 bases lay between the germline ends. This CDR3 spans 14 amino acids.

The chain combines TRBV4-1 with TRBJ2-7, with 8 bases that match TRBD2. Germline V CDR1 and CDR2: MGHRA, YSYEKL. The V gene end was trimmed by 0 bases and the J gene end by 4 bases; junction bases not matched to a gene: 8. The CDR3 length is 16 residues. The DNA for the CDR3 is TGCGCCAGCAGCCAAGATCACGGACTAGCAGAGTACGAGCAGTACTTC. Translating gives CASSQDHGLAEYEQYF.

CDR3 bases: TGTGCCTGGAGTACGGGAGGTGGAGATACGCAGTATTTT. Amino acid sequence: CAWSTGGGDTQYF. The chain combines TRBV30 with TRBJ2-3; 7 positions match TRBD2. V was clipped by 2 bases and J by 5 bases; unmatched bases: 4. Germline values: CDR1 GTSNPN, CDR2 SVGIG (reference sequence). There are 13 residues in the CDR3.

The chain couples TRBV28 to TRBJ2-7, with 8 bases that match TRBD2. CDR3 length: 16 residues. The junction had 11 bases not matched to a gene; V was cut back by 3 bases and J by 4 bases. CDR1 and CDR2 (germline): MDHEN, SYDVKM. The CDR3: CASSLGAGVLIYEQYF. The DNA for the CDR3 is TGTGCCAGCAGTTTGGGAGCGGGAGTTCTCATATACGAGCAGTACTTC.

The chain employs TRBV19 and TRBJ2-5, with 9 bases matching TRBD2. V lost 5 bases to trimming and J lost 5 bases; unmatched junction nucleotides: 6. Germline V gene data show CDR1 as LNHDA and CDR2 as SQIVND (reference sequence). The CDR3 consists of 14 residues. The CDR3 protein is CASSGTSSWETQYF. CDR3 coding DNA: TGTGCCAGTAGTGGGACTAGCTCTTGGGAGACCCAGTACTTC. Full variable domain (outside the CDR3, taken from reference TRBV19 and TRBJ2-5): DGGITQSPKYLFRKEGQNVTLSCEQNLNHDAMYWYRQDPGQGLRLIYYSQIVNDFQKGDIAEGYSVSREKKESFPLTVTSAQKNPTAFYLCASSGTSSWETQYFGPGTRLLVL.